This passage covers 10 T cell receptor beta chains from one sample sequenced in a study of shared clonotypes between healthy human individuals. As defined, naive CD8 cells were CD45RO-negative and positively selected for CCR7, with terminally differentiated effector memory CD45RA+ cells excluded. Using immunoSEQ multiplex PCR, the repertoire was profiled, and TCRdb retains in-frame clones only, with some absent. The sample lists about 2.1 million clones; 93% were seen once. The material sequenced was naive CD8+ T cells from PBMCs. These receptors came from a man between 18 and 35 years old in good health. Some clones in this sample may be carry-over from other donors' samples.

The genes are TRBV7-9 and TRBJ2-1; a possible D gene is TRBD2 (6 bases). The CDR3 runs 16 residues. Germline-derived CDR1 and CDR2 are SEHNR and FQNEAQ (reference sequence). Trimming took off 0 bases at V and 3 bases at J, with 12 bases between the two ends. The CDR3 spells CASSLAVAGYYNEQFF. As DNA, the CDR3 is TGTGCCAGCAGCTTAGCGGTCGCGGGATACTACAATGAGCAGTTCTTC.

This chain connects TRBV19 to TRBJ1-1; 7 positions match TRBD1. The V gene's germline CDR1 is LNHDA and CDR2 SQIVND (reference sequence). V lost 3 bases to trimming and J lost 1 base; unmatched junction nucleotides: 8. The CDR3 has 16 residues. The CDR3 bases are TGTGCCAGTAGTATCCCTACAGGGGTGGAGAACACTGAAGCTTTCTTT. Its protein product is CASSIPTGVENTEAFF.

V is TRBV10-3 and J is TRBJ1-2; 7 bases align to TRBD1. Germline V gives CDR1 ENHRY, CDR2 SYGVKD. V shed 4 bases and J 2 bases; nucleotides not matched to a gene: 7. The CDR3 consists of 15 residues. This CDR3 reads CAISVEGAQNYGYTF. CDR3 coding DNA: TGTGCCATCAGTGTAGAGGGGGCGCAAAACTATGGCTACACCTTC.

J is TRBJ1-1 and V is TRBV15; the D gene is possibly TRBD1 (5 bases). V gave up 7 bases and J gave up 3 bases, with 15 bases separating them. The germline CDR1 and CDR2 sequences are LNHNV and YYDKDF (reference sequence). The CDR3 is 14 amino acids. The CDR3 protein is CATTMRGAYTEAFF. CDR3 DNA sequence: TGTGCCACCACGATGAGGGGTGCGTACACTGAAGCTTTCTTT.

The V call is TRBV7-9, the J call TRBJ2-7, with TRBD2 as a possible D gene (6 bases). The CDR3 has 15 residues. Germline V CDR1 and CDR2: SEHNR, FQNEAQ (reference sequence). Trimming pared 1 base from V and 4 bases from J, leaving 14 bases between. DNA of the CDR3: TGTGCCAGCAGCTTAGGCCCTAGCGCGCTTTACGAGCAGTACTTC. It specifies CASSLGPSALYEQYF.

The chain joins TRBV5-5 to TRBJ1-4; D is undetermined. The germline V gene encodes CDR1 SGHKS and CDR2 YYEKEE (reference sequence). Deletions cut 0 bases from V and 8 bases from J, with 5 bases between. The CDR3 spans 12 residues. CDR3: CASSLEFEKLFF. The CDR3 coding sequence is TGTGCCAGCAGCTTGGAGTTCGAAAAACTGTTTTTT. Full variable domain (outside the CDR3, taken from reference TRBV5-5 and TRBJ1-4): DAGVTQSPTHLIKTRGQQVTLRCSPISGHKSVSWYQQVLGQGPQFIFQYYEKEERGRGNFPDRFSARQFPNYSSELNVNALLLGDSALYLCASSLEFEKLFFGSGTQLSVL.

The chain combines TRBV11-2 with TRBJ1-1; TRBD1 is a possible D gene (5 bases). V dropped 5 bases and J dropped 6 bases, with 16 bases sitting between them. Germline V CDR1 and CDR2: SGHAT, FQNNGV. This CDR3 comprises 14 residues. The CDR3 DNA reads as TGTGCCAGCAGCCCTAGCCCGGGGGTGGCTGAAGCTTTCTTT. It yields the protein CASSPSPGVAEAFF.

This clone came up a few times. Additional DNA sequences in this sample encode the identical CDR3. The chain combines TRBV27 with TRBJ1-1; D is perhaps TRBD1 (5 bases). CDR3 length: 13 residues. Trimming took off 4 bases at V and 1 base at J, with 7 bases between the two ends. The germline CDR1 and CDR2 sequences are MNHEY and SMNVEV (reference sequence). The CDR3 DNA reads as TGTGCCAGCAGTTCAACAGGGAACACTGAAGCTTTCTTT. Its protein product is CASSSTGNTEAFF.

This chain uses TRBV6-5 with TRBJ2-1, with D tentatively TRBD2 (5 bases). The CDR3 runs to 14 residues. CDR1 is MNHEY, CDR2 SVGAGI, per germline. V lost 5 bases to trimming and J lost 6 bases, with 14 bases between them. CDR3 residues: CASSRRLSGNEQFF. CDR3 DNA sequence: TGTGCCAGCAGTCGCAGACTATCGGGCAATGAGCAGTTCTTC.

The chain uses TRBV7-2 and TRBJ1-1; maybe TRBD1 (6 bases). V gave up 0 bases and J gave up 1 base, with 12 bases separating them. CDR3 size: 16 residues. Germline V lookup: CDR1 SGHTA, CDR2 FQGNSA. The CDR3 is CASSLASEGQNTEAFF. The CDR3 bases are TGTGCCAGCAGCTTAGCGTCGGAGGGACAGAACACTGAAGCTTTCTTT.